Only a few counts were recorded for the clone carrying this T cell receptor beta chain. The antigen remains unidentified. The CDR3 is 18 amino acids. Germline-derived CDR1 and CDR2 are LGHNA and YSLEER. V was clipped by 1 base and J by 2 bases, with 18 bases between them. The sample originates from a study of beta chain features in type 1 diabetes. What was sequenced were expressed TCRB transcripts, since all of the isolated RNA had been reverse transcribed. Clones were read by immunoSEQ multiplex PCR, and TCRdb kept only the in-frame ones, dropping some. Of 600,000 to 650,000 clones in the sample, about a sixth are singletons; the top ten hold around 0.095%. Findings of the study overall: With patients and controls alike, PCR might favor shorter templates to an equal degree.

The sequenced sample consisted of naive CD4+ T cells from blood. This TCR was recovered from a man aged 18 to 29 in good health. The rearrangement uses TRBV4-3 and TRBJ2-1; D gene ambiguous. The CDR3 sequence is CASSQGASDLLAYNEQFF. The CDR3 DNA follows: TGCGCCAGCAGCCAAGGGGCCAGCGACCTCCTGGCCTACAATGAGCAGTTCTTC.